This T cell receptor (beta chain) was profiled in a study of blood T cell repertoires in COVID-19 (dated by TCRdb to about 2020). General notes on the study: Collaborator samples came from the United States, Italy and Spain and covered acute and convalescent phases of COVID-19. The prospective study material was composed of cDNA or gDNA derived from T cells, B-cell-depleted T cells, or PBMCs. Subjects who had been exposed to COVID-19, were actively infected with it, or had recovered from it provided the deeply sampled blood TCRbeta repertoires that made up the dataset. A freely available public database, intended as a resource for researchers studying the immune response to SARS-CoV-2, is where the repertoires were released. The samples were drawn from the first 160 participants of the ongoing ImmuneRACE study and from over a thousand subjects provided by 6 global collaborators. The sample metadata nearly always contained a de-identified subject ID, COVID-19 status, age in years and sex. Where HLA class I and class II types were available, the types were taken from metadata supplied by the sample provider, not from assay-based typing. General conclusions and limits of the study: The amount of clinical and demographic metadata varied by source and participant and was provided uncurated.

Note on this clone: The antigen this receptor binds is unknown. Per-base qualities were not stored, and no clone one base away is much larger.

Each collaborating institution followed its own protocols to collect whole blood in K2EDTA tubes. For TCRbeta analysis, collaborators shipped samples in one of three forms: frozen whole blood, isolated PBMCs, or DNA extracted from either of those sample types. V and J are trimmed by 6 bases and 4 bases, and the gene matches miss 4 bases of the junction. CDR1 SGHAT and CDR2 FQNNGV are derived from the germline V gene. The CDR3 runs 13 residues from the cysteine to the phenylalanine. The DNA shown is the 39-base CDR3, in frame from base 1. The immunoSEQ Assay, a bias-controlled multiplex PCR, was used to amplify TCRbeta CDR3 regions from genomic DNA. The study's processing was this. Within the assay, amplification of reference gene primers was used to estimate how many nucleated cells each sample contained. To quantify the absolute abundance of each unique TCRbeta CDR3 rearrangement, sequence reads were collapsed and filtered. Productive Simpson clonality was computed per sample as the square root of Simpson's diversity index over productive rearrangements. This is the immuneACCESS table as TCRdb keeps it, with only in-frame sequences that have V and J called. A part of the clones is gone; compared with another copy, unresolved V genes explain less than half, and the rest is unexplained. V, J and clone size are taken as reported in that table, and D and trimming were inferred from the DNA itself. The sample includes around 170,000 clones, with 65% to 90% observed a single time. The ten largest make up less than 2% of the sample.

This receptor was identified in a human donor in a cohort sampled during active COVID-19. The sample taken for sequencing was peripheral blood. The V and J segments used are TRBV11-2 and TRBJ2-5; 8 of the junction bases match TRBD2. The DNA reads as follows: TGTGCCAGCAGTTCCAGCGGGAGAGAGACCCAGTACTTC. Its protein reads: CASSSSGRETQYF.